The clone carrying this T cell receptor (beta chain) was observed a handful of times. This specimen belongs to a study of T-cell reconstitution after alpha-beta-depleted transplantation in children. Preparation of the TCRbeta library used unique molecular identifiers. TCRdb reprocessed the PCR reads with MiXCR, giving one entry per CDR3 protein. The sample contains fewer than 550,000 distinct CDR3 sequences, about a tenth of which appear only once. Trimming took off 2 bases at V and 2 bases at J, with 9 bases between the two ends. CDR1 is LNHNV and CDR2 is YYDKDF in the germline V gene (reference sequence). The CDR3 is made up of 15 amino acids.

This specimen consisted of PBMCs from the stem cell graft donor, obtained from the stem cell graft. The TCR was taken from a human donor who donated a stem cell graft to a child with acute myeloid leukemia. The rearrangement joins TRBV15 to TRBJ2-2, with D tentatively TRBD2 (6 bases). CDR3 amino acids: CATSRSGGNTGELFF. CDR3 coding DNA: TGTGCCACCAGCAGATCCGGGGGTAACACCGGGGAGCTGTTTTTT. Combining the CDR3 with reference TRBV15 and TRBJ2-2 gives the whole variable domain DAMVIQNPRYQVTQFGKPVTLSCSQTLNHNVMYWYQQKSSQAPKLLFHYYDKDFNNEADTPDNFQSRRPNTSFCFLDIRSPGLGDTAMYLCATSRSGGNTGELFFGEGSRLTVL.